This T cell receptor beta chain appears in the sequencing data of a study of beta chain features in type 1 diabetes. Overall study results and limits: Reduced insertions and increased deletions marked VDJ junctions in type 1 diabetes patients. Comparison showed that naive, central memory and Treg TCRB repertoires appeared more similar among patients than among healthy donors.

Sorting with CD45RO/CCR7/CD25/CD127/CD95/CD27 yielded naive, central memory, regulatory and stem-like memory CD4+ cells. Once sorted, every population was more than 95% pure. Germline V lookup: CDR1 ENHRY, CDR2 SYGVKD. The CDR3 totals 15 residues. J was trimmed by 3 bases and V by 3 bases; bases with no gene match: 6. Turning to this clone: The target antigen is unknown.

cDNA synthesis used the whole RNA isolate, giving expressed TCRB sequences. Assay used: immunoSEQ multiplex PCR; TCRdb lists only in-frame clones, some missing. Of just over 15,000 clones listed, approximately 45% are singletons. Sequencing used stem cell memory CD4+ T cells from blood. The sequence came from a middle-aged woman in good health. The chain carries TRBV10-3 and TRBJ2-3; TRBD1 matches at 7 bases. The CDR3 DNA is TGTGCCATCAGTGATGACAGGGACCAAACAGATACGCAGTATTTT. Encoded protein: CAISDDRDQTDTQYF.